This entry describes one T cell receptor (beta chain). The antigen remains unidentified. Sequencing used immunoSEQ multiplex PCR; TCRdb keeps in-frame clones, though not all of them. The sample includes roughly 1,800,000 clones, approximately 95% seen only once; the top ten take 1.2%. The data stem from a study of shared clonotypes between healthy human individuals. Overall study findings and caveats: Researchers sampled only blood; tissue repertoires likely differ. A handful of donors had around 5% of their naive CD4 clonotypes in common. Among donors, the sharing of clonotypes was expected to be influenced by sequencing depth.

Trimming removed 6 bases at V and 8 bases at J, with 7 bases between. The CDR3 sequence is 10 residues long. CDR1 and CDR2 from the germline V gene are SEHNR and FQNEAQ (reference sequence). Cells designated naive CD8 were CD45RO-negative and were positively selected for CCR7, with terminally differentiated effector memory CD45RA+ cells excluded. This chain links TRBV7-9 with TRBJ2-5; D uncertain. This clonotype originated in a young man in good health. The specimen sequenced was naive CD8+ T cells sorted from blood. CDR3 bases: TGTGCCAGCAGTCCCCTTACCCAGTACTTC. Amino acid sequence: CASSPLTQYF.